These 6 T cell receptor beta chains were sequenced from one sample in a study of T cell responses to AZD1222 COVID-19 vaccine. Clones were read by immunoSEQ multiplex PCR, and TCRdb kept only the in-frame ones, dropping some. The sample has fewer than 150,000 clones, just over 90% seen once. The sample was peripheral blood, taken on day 0 of AZD1222 vaccination. These receptors came from an adult in good health.

The chain has TRBV6-5 and TRBJ2-7, with a tentative D call TRBD1 (6 bases). V shed 2 bases and J shed 7 bases, with 15 bases lying between them. The CDR3 has 14 residues. Germline V lookup: CDR1 MNHEY, CDR2 SVGAGI. The CDR3 sequence is CASSYDTGTDEQYF. The CDR3 DNA reads as TGTGCCAGCAGTTACGATACAGGGACGGATGAGCAGTACTTC.

This chain joins TRBV6-1 and TRBJ1-4; 7 bases line up with TRBD1. The CDR3 spans 14 residues. The ends lost 1 base at V and 7 bases at J; junction bases unmatched: 3. CDR1 is MNHNS and CDR2 is SASEGT in the germline V gene. Here the CDR3 DNA reads TGTGCCAGCAGTGAAGAACAGGGGAGTGAAAAACTGTTTTTT. Encoded protein: CASSEEQGSEKLFF.

The rearrangement links TRBV6-5 to TRBJ1-1; weak D call: TRBD1 (5 bases). CDR1 and CDR2 from the germline V gene are MNHEY and SVGAGI. CDR3 length equals 13 residues. V lost 6 bases, J lost 5 bases, and 13 bases lay in between. The CDR3: CASRLGAVTEAFF. The CDR3 DNA follows: TGTGCCAGCAGACTTGGGGCAGTGACTGAAGCTTTCTTT.

The CDR3 is CATSRGMQYNQPQHF. DNA of the CDR3: TGTGCCACCAGCAGAGGGATGCAATACAATCAGCCCCAGCATTTT. This rearrangement joins TRBV15 to TRBJ1-5, with unresolved D. The CDR3 extends over 15 amino acids. Germline lookup yields CDR1 LNHNV and CDR2 YYDKDF (reference sequence). Between the trimmed V and J ends, which lost 1 base and 3 bases, there was a span of 10 bases.

The gene calls are TRBV7-2 and TRBJ2-1; possible D gene TRBD2, 6 bases. Germline V gene lookup returns CDR1 SGHTA and CDR2 FQGNSA. CDR3 length: 16 residues. Trimming removed 2 bases from V and 3 bases from J, with 14 bases in between. This CDR3 reads CASSLNKRVHYNEQFF. CDR3 nucleotides: TGTGCCAGCAGCTTAAATAAGCGGGTCCACTACAATGAGCAGTTCTTC.

V is TRBV12-3 or TRBV12-4 and J is TRBJ2-7, with no clear D. V was trimmed by 2 bases and J by 4 bases, leaving 6 bases between them. This CDR3 is 12 amino acids long. CDR3 coding DNA: TGTGCCAGCAGTTTATATCCATACGAGCAGTACTTC. This gives the protein CASSLYPYEQYF.